This entry describes one T cell receptor (beta chain). The target antigen is unknown. Other DNA sequences in this specimen translate into the identical CDR3. The CDR3 length is 15 residues. Germline CDR1 SGHRS, CDR2 YFSETQ. Losses at the gene ends were 4 bases for V and 2 bases for J; bases not matched to a gene: 3. This sample stems from a study of shared clonotypes between healthy human individuals. Study-level results: The naive CD4 repertoires of several donors were compared, and approximately 5% of clonotypes were shared.

The study drew its donors from healthy HIV-negative adults without recent acute infections or vaccinations. Researchers partitioned CD4+ cells into CD45RA+ naive and CD45RA-negative memory subsets. Profiled with immunoSEQ multiplex PCR; TCRdb holds only in-frame clones, not every one. This sample has more than 400,000 clones; 90% to 96% occur once, and the top ten carry about 0.059%. The rearrangement links TRBV5-1 to TRBJ2-7; 13 bases are a match to TRBD2. The sample comprised naive CD4+ T cells sorted from blood. As for subset: CD45RA+ positively selected. This receptor was identified in a woman in her twenties or thirties in good health. The CDR3 reads CASSRLAGGTYEQYF. CDR3 in DNA: TGCGCCAGCAGCCGACTAGCGGGAGGAACCTACGAGCAGTACTTC. The complete variable domain, with remaining parts taken from reference TRBV5-1 and TRBJ2-7, reads KAGVTQTPRYLIKTRGQQVTLSCSPISGHRSVSWYQQTPGQGLQFLFEYFSETQRNKGNFPGRFSGRQFSNSRSEMNVSTLELGDSALYLCASSRLAGGTYEQYFGPGTRLTVT.